The next 27 T cell receptor beta chains were all read from a single sample in a study of response to subunit inactivated influenza vaccine. TCRdb re-derived calls from the RT-PCR reads in MiXCR, one entry per CDR3 protein. The sample includes about 780,000 distinct CDR3 sequences, 18% of them seen just once. The starting material was PBMCs from blood, obtained 4 to 6 days after vaccination. These receptors were taken from a man between 45 and 60 years old who received an inactivated influenza vaccine.

The J gene is TRBJ2-7, the V gene TRBV6-2 or TRBV6-3, with D possibly being TRBD2 (5 bases). The V gene lost 2 bases and the J gene lost 3 bases, with 14 bases spanning the gap. The CDR3 spans 15 residues. Germline CDR1 reads MNHEY; CDR2 reads SVGEGT. This chain's CDR3 is CASSYRVGVDYEQYF. CDR3 nucleotide sequence: TGTGCCAGCAGTTACAGGGTCGGGGTGGACTACGAGCAGTACTTC.

This clonotype has a handful of counts. The CDR3 coding sequence is TGCAGCGTAAGGGACAGGGAGGGATCCTACGAGCAGTACTTC. Protein sequence: CSVRDREGSYEQYF. The chain has TRBV29-1 and TRBJ2-7, with 9 nucleotides matching TRBD1. There are 14 residues in the CDR3. After removal of 6 bases from V and 1 base from J, the junction contained 7 bases not matched to a gene. Per germline, CDR1 SQVTM and CDR2 ANQGSEA.

The table lists this clonotype with many counts. V and J are TRBV20-1 and TRBJ2-3, with 8 bases that match TRBD2. This CDR3 is 15 amino acids long. The ends lost 5 bases at V and 2 bases at J; junction bases unmatched: 9. Germline V gene sequence: CDR1 DFQATT, CDR2 SNEGSKA (reference sequence). The CDR3 region has the DNA TGCAGTGCTTCCGGGACTAGAACACTCACAGATACGCAGTATTTT. Protein: CSASGTRTLTDTQYF.

Many counts were recorded for this clonotype. The genes are TRBV29-1 and TRBJ1-1; D remains ambiguous. The CDR3 extends over 12 amino acids. V was trimmed by 7 bases and J by 1 base, leaving 10 bases between them. Germline assignment: CDR1 SQVTM and CDR2 ANQGSEA. The CDR3 is CSAWSQNTEAFF. CDR3 sequence (DNA): TGCAGCGCCTGGAGCCAGAACACTGAAGCTTTCTTT.

This clonotype has only a few counts. The genes are TRBV6-5 and TRBJ2-7; 11 bases map to TRBD1. Per germline, CDR1 MNHEY and CDR2 SVGAGI. Trimming removed 0 bases from V and 2 bases from J; junction bases left unmatched: 6. The CDR3 is 17 amino acids. CDR3 coding DNA: TGTGCCAGCAGTTACTCGGGGACAGGGGGGTCTACCTACGAGCAGTACTTC. Encoded protein: CASSYSGTGGSTYEQYF.

This clonotype was detected only a few times. The V gene is TRBV5-1, the J gene TRBJ1-2; D not certain. This CDR3 is built from 13 residues. Germline values: CDR1 SGHRS, CDR2 YFSETQ. Trimming took off 4 bases at V and 8 bases at J, with 15 bases between the two ends. The CDR3 DNA sequence: TGCGCCAGCAGCCCCGCGGACCGTGGGGGCTACACCTTC. Protein product: CASSPADRGGYTF. The whole variable domain, remainder taken from reference TRBV5-1 and TRBJ1-2, is KAGVTQTPRYLIKTRGQQVTLSCSPISGHRSVSWYQQTPGQGLQFLFEYFSETQRNKGNFPGRFSGRQFSNSRSEMNVSTLELGDSALYLCASSPADRGGYTFGSGTRLTVV.

This clonotype was detected only a few times. The chain employs TRBV10-3 and TRBJ2-3, with D possibly matching TRBD2 (7 bases). The CDR3 extends over 15 amino acids. Trimming pared 3 bases from V and 4 bases from J, leaving 14 bases between. Germline lookup yields CDR1 ENHRY and CDR2 SYGVKD. The CDR3 spells CAISDRGTNADTQYF. The CDR3 nucleotides are TGTGCCATCAGTGATAGGGGGACTAACGCAGATACGCAGTATTTT.

This clonotype was detected a few times. This CDR3 reads CSAGYRDRGADTQYF. The CDR3, as DNA: TGCAGTGCTGGTTATCGGGACAGGGGTGCAGATACGCAGTATTTT. The V and J genes are TRBV20-1 and TRBJ2-3; TRBD1 agrees at 10 bases. V trimming: 5 bases; J trimming: 4 bases; junction bases outside the gene matches: 9. The germline gives CDR1 DFQATT, CDR2 SNEGSKA (reference sequence). The CDR3 is 15 residues long.

The table lists this clonotype with a few counts. The V and J genes are TRBV6-1 and TRBJ2-3, with unresolved D. With 6 bases removed from V and 4 bases from J, the gap between germline ends came to 11 bases. Germline lookup yields CDR1 MNHNS and CDR2 SASEGT. CDR3 length: 13 amino acids. In DNA form, the CDR3 reads TGTGCCAGCAGGGACGGCTACCCAGATACGCAGTATTTT. Encoded protein: CASRDGYPDTQYF.

The chain couples TRBV12-3 or TRBV12-4 to TRBJ2-7; D may be TRBD1 (6 bases). Trimming shortened V by 0 bases and J by 5 bases, and 14 bases separated the two germline ends. This CDR3 contains 15 residues. The CDR3 nucleotides are TGTGCCAGCAGTTTAGCGTCACACAGGGCCCACGAGCAGTACTTC. This encodes CASSLASHRAHEQYF.

The chain is built from TRBV9 and TRBJ2-1; TRBD1 might be the D (5 bases). Germline V gene lookup returns CDR1 SGDLS and CDR2 YYNGEE. V lost 7 bases, J lost 3 bases, and 17 bases lay in between. The CDR3 is 15 amino acids. Here the CDR3 DNA reads TGTGCCAGCTCCCAGGGTGGCGGCTACTACAATGAGCAGTTCTTC. This translates into CASSQGGGYYNEQFF.

CDR3 DNA sequence: TGTGCCACCAGCAGACAGGATAAGGCCCAGCATTTT. Amino acid sequence: CATSRQDKAQHF. The rearrangement joins TRBV15 to TRBJ1-5; D gene unclear. Germline V gene data show CDR1 as LNHNV and CDR2 as YYDKDF (reference sequence). CDR3 length: 12 residues. V lost 2 bases and J 11 bases, leaving 10 bases between the germline ends.

The V gene is TRBV20-1, the J gene TRBJ2-3, with TRBD2 matching over 9 bases. V was pared by 4 bases and J by 2 bases, with 10 bases of the junction left unmatched. Germline V gives CDR1 DFQATT, CDR2 SNEGSKA (reference sequence). The CDR3 sequence is 16 residues long. Here the CDR3 reads CSAILLAGYVTDTQYF. CDR3 nucleotide sequence: TGCAGTGCTATTCTCCTAGCGGGGTATGTCACAGATACGCAGTATTTT.

Many counts were recorded for this clonotype. The rearrangement joins TRBV18 to TRBJ2-3, with TRBD2 matching 13 bases. After removal of 0 bases from V and 3 bases from J, the junction contained 0 bases not matched to a gene. The germline V gene encodes CDR1 KGHSH and CDR2 LQKENI. The CDR3 is made up of 16 amino acids. CDR3 residues: CASSPPTSGRTDTQYF. The CDR3 DNA is TGTGCCAGCTCACCACCGACTAGCGGGAGGACAGATACGCAGTATTTT. The full variable domain, in which reference TRBV18 and TRBJ2-3 provide the parts outside the CDR3, is NAGVMQNPRHLVRRRGQEARLRCSPMKGHSHVYWYRQLPEEGLKFMVYLQKENIIDESGMPKERFSAEFPKEGPSILRIQQVVRGDSAAYFCASSPPTSGRTDTQYFGPGTRLTVL.

The chain is built from TRBV11-2 and TRBJ2-5; 10 positions match TRBD1. This CDR3 spans 18 amino acids. With V trimmed by 5 bases and J by 3 bases, 15 bases remained unmatched. In germline, CDR1 is SGHAT, CDR2 FQNNGV. CDR3 coding DNA: TGTGCCAGCAGCATGCGGGACAGGGGACGACCTGACAAAGAGACCCAGTACTTC. It encodes CASSMRDRGRPDKETQYF.

This chain joins TRBV6-1 and TRBJ2-2, with D perhaps TRBD2 (6 bases). Per the germline V gene, CDR1 is MNHNS and CDR2 is SASEGT. CDR3 size: 16 residues. Trimming took off 4 bases at V and 0 bases at J, with 12 bases between the two ends. CDR3 in amino acids: CASSGLRLANTGELFF. DNA for the CDR3: TGTGCCAGCAGTGGGCTTCGACTAGCGAACACCGGGGAGCTGTTTTTT.

The rearrangement uses TRBV7-9 and TRBJ2-7, with TRBD1 matching 8 bases. The germline CDR1 and CDR2 sequences are SEHNR and FQNEAQ (reference sequence). The CDR3 runs to 15 residues. With V trimmed by 8 bases and J by 4 bases, 13 bases remained unmatched. The chain's CDR3 is CASRGTGPLRYEQYF. As DNA, the CDR3 is TGTGCCAGCCGAGGGACAGGCCCCCTCCGGTACGAGCAGTACTTC.

On this clonotype: The missing conserved phenylalanine or tryptophan at the end of this CDR3 makes a read error likely. Because the CDR3's place on the DNA is in doubt, the DNA is left out and the CDR3 is given as listed by TCRdb. The chain combines TRBV10-3 with TRBJ2-2; no check of the table's D call, TRBD1, against the DNA was made. The CDR3 has 14 amino acids, counting both end residues. Looked up from germline, CDR1 is ENHRY and CDR2 is SYGVKD. CDR3 residues: CAMGPGLLSWALLC.

This clonotype was picked up a small number of times. This chain joins TRBV4-3 and TRBJ2-1; the D gene could be TRBD1 or TRBD2 (5 bases each). CDR3 length: 15 amino acids. V gave up 0 bases and J gave up 6 bases, with 12 bases separating them. Germline V gives CDR1 LGHNA, CDR2 YSLEER. The DNA for the CDR3 is TGCGCCAGCAGCCAAGATTCGGGGCTTTTCAATGAGCAGTTCTTC. It specifies CASSQDSGLFNEQFF.

This clonotype was picked up a small number of times. This chain links TRBV9 with TRBJ2-2; D is possibly TRBD2 (6 bases). V gave up 0 bases and J gave up 1 base, with 10 bases separating them. This CDR3 is built from 16 residues. Germline V gene lookup returns CDR1 SGDLS and CDR2 YYNGEE. The CDR3 coding sequence is TGTGCCAGCAGCGTAGCTAGCGTATTGAACACCGGGGAGCTGTTTTTT. It translates to CASSVASVLNTGELFF.

The CDR3 DNA reads TGTGCCACCAGCAGGATCGGACTATTCACAGATACGCAGTATTTT. This encodes CATSRIGLFTDTQYF. The V and J genes are TRBV15 and TRBJ2-3, with D possibly TRBD2 on 6 matching bases. The CDR3 is 15 residues long. The V and J ends lost 3 bases and 2 bases respectively, with 12 bases between them. Looked up from germline, CDR1 is LNHNV and CDR2 is YYDKDF (reference sequence).

This clonotype has a handful of counts. The chain combines TRBV5-1 with TRBJ1-6; 7 bases are a match to TRBD1. This CDR3 contains 15 residues. Germline V gene data show CDR1 as SGHRS and CDR2 as YFSETQ. After removal of 1 base from V and 9 bases from J, the junction contained 7 bases not matched to a gene. The CDR3 loop is CASSLSGQSTSPLHF. DNA for the CDR3: TGCGCCAGCAGCTTGTCGGGACAGTCAACTTCACCCCTCCACTTT.

Ten or more counts support this clonotype. This chain connects TRBV5-1 to TRBJ2-2; no clear D gene. This CDR3 has 15 residues. Trimming left V 1 base short and J 1 base short, with 8 bases between. Germline values: CDR1 SGHRS, CDR2 YFSETQ. The DNA of the CDR3 is TGCGCCAGCAGCTTGTCGTCTGGGAACACCGGGGAGCTGTTTTTT. The encoded protein is CASSLSSGNTGELFF.

This clonotype appeared a single time. CDR3 DNA: TGTGCCACCAGTGACTCTCGGGGACCCTTGAGACTCGGCGGGGAGCTGTTTTTT. Its translation is CATSDSRGPLRLGGELFF. V usage is TRBV24-1 and J usage is TRBJ2-2; tentatively, D is TRBD1 or TRBD2 (5 bases each). Germline CDR1 KGHDR, CDR2 SFDVKD. This CDR3 has 18 residues. V was trimmed by 4 bases and J by 7 bases, leaving 24 bases between them.

J is TRBJ1-1 and V is TRBV12-3 or TRBV12-4; D call uncertain. V was clipped by 5 bases and J by 4 bases, with 17 bases between them. The CDR3 length is 15 residues. CDR3 sequence: CASSARATTGTEAFF. Here the CDR3 DNA reads TGTGCCAGCAGTGCCCGGGCTACCACCGGCACTGAAGCTTTCTTT.

This clonotype was counted ten times or more. CDR3 sequence (DNA): TGCAGTGCTGGGACCCCGGGAGGGCCGTCAGATACGCAGTATTTT. Amino acids: CSAGTPGGPSDTQYF. This chain connects TRBV20-1 to TRBJ2-3, with TRBD2 matching over 8 bases. CDR3 length: 15 amino acids. Germline V CDR1 and CDR2: DFQATT, SNEGSKA (reference sequence). Unmatched junction bases numbered 11, after V lost 5 bases and J lost 4 bases.

This clonotype showed up just a few times. V is TRBV5-1 and J is TRBJ2-7, with 7 bases aligning to TRBD2. The CDR3 is 13 residues long. The V gene's germline CDR1 is SGHRS and CDR2 YFSETQ. J lost 4 bases, V lost 7 bases, and 8 bases had no gene match. CDR3 nucleotides: TGCGCCAGCGGGGCGGGAGATAGGTACGAGCAGTACTTC. This sequence encodes CASGAGDRYEQYF. Supplemented by reference TRBV5-1 and TRBJ2-7, the full variable domain reads KAGVTQTPRYLIKTRGQQVTLSCSPISGHRSVSWYQQTPGQGLQFLFEYFSETQRNKGNFPGRFSGRQFSNSRSEMNVSTLELGDSALYLCASGAGDRYEQYFGPGTRLTVT.